This T cell receptor beta chain comes out of a study of blood T cell repertoires in COVID-19. The wider study: The United States, Italy and Spain provided the acute and convalescent COVID-19 samples.

Seattle enrolled patients during active infection and tracked them longitudinally. This CDR3 has 13 residues. V was clipped by 3 bases and J by 4 bases, with 9 bases between them. CDR1 and CDR2 (germline): LNHNV, YYDKDF (reference sequence). Data came from immunoSEQ multiplex PCR; TCRdb stores just in-frame clones and leaves some out. The sample consists of some 190,000 clones, approximately 84% of them appearing once. The source of this sequence is a woman older than 75 with COVID-19, enrolled during active disease. The sample comprised peripheral blood. This sequence joins TRBV15 and TRBJ2-5; D ambiguous. The CDR3 DNA is TGTGCCACCAGCAGGGCCCCATCAGAGACCCAGTACTTC. Amino acid sequence: CATSRAPSETQYF.